Following are 15 T cell receptor beta chains from one sample sequenced in a study of T-cell reconstitution after alpha-beta-depleted transplantation in children. The TCRbeta library was prepared with unique molecular identifiers. TCRdb re-analysed the PCR reads in MiXCR, keeping a single row per CDR3 protein. This sample carries hundreds of thousands of distinct CDR3 sequences, about a sixth of them seen once, and the ten largest clones take approximately 38%. Sequencing used PBMCs, mostly from graft donor cells, obtained 360 days after TCRalphabeta/CD19-depleted stem cell transplant. Receptor source: a male patient aged 2-15 years who had a stem cell transplant for acute lymphoblastic leukemia, so the T cells may come from the graft donor.

This clonotype was found a few times. The chain combines TRBV4-2 with TRBJ2-1, with TRBD2 identical over 7 bases. V lost 5 bases, J lost 3 bases, and 19 bases stayed unmatched. Germline V lookup: CDR1 LGHNA, CDR2 YNFKEQ. This CDR3 has 19 amino acids. The CDR3 sequence: CASSGRDYRDYYYYNEQFF. The CDR3, as DNA: TGTGCCAGCAGCGGACGGGACTATCGCGACTACTACTACTACAATGAGCAGTTCTTC.

This clonotype was seen a handful of times. A read error may account for a junction end that differs from germline. The J gene is TRBJ2-1, the V gene TRBV9; D possibly corresponds to TRBD1 (6 bases). The CDR3 sequence is 15 residues long. The germline V gene encodes CDR1 SGDLS and CDR2 YYNGEE. CDR3 nucleotide sequence: TGTGCCAGCACCGTAGATGGGGGCCCCTACAATGAGCAGTTCTTC. This encodes CASTVDGGPYNEQFF.

The chain employs TRBV20-1 and TRBJ2-1, with TRBD2 matching over 8 bases. The J segment lost 4 bases and the V segment lost 3 bases, leaving 5 bases of the junction unmatched. The CDR3 consists of 14 residues. Germline loops: CDR1 DFQATT, CDR2 SNEGSKA (reference sequence). In nucleotides, the CDR3 is TGCAGTGCTAGGGTGGGCGGGAGGTACAATGAGCAGTTCTTC. Translated: CSARVGGRYNEQFF.

This clonotype was observed a handful of times. This chain uses TRBV28 with TRBJ2-7; tentative D call: TRBD2 (7 bases). The V end lost 3 bases, the J end lost 0 bases, and 12 bases lay between the germline ends. Germline-derived CDR1 and CDR2 are MDHEN and SYDVKM. This CDR3 is 15 amino acids long. The CDR3 region has the DNA TGTGCCAGCAGTTTCAGGGGACTACCCTCCTACGAGCAGTACTTC. This encodes CASSFRGLPSYEQYF.

V gene TRBV7-9 combines with J gene TRBJ1-2; D call uncertain. Trimming took 8 bases from V and 5 from J, leaving 9 bases between them. Per the germline V gene, CDR1 is SEHNR and CDR2 is FQNEAQ (reference sequence). This CDR3 is built from 11 residues. The CDR3 bases are TGTGCCAGCGGAGGAGGTTATGGCTACACCTTC. Translating gives CASGGGYGYTF.

In this sample, this clonotype turned up a few times. The V gene is TRBV10-3, the J gene TRBJ2-7; 10 nucleotides line up with TRBD1. Germline V gene sequence: CDR1 ENHRY, CDR2 SYGVKD. The junction had 3 bases not matched to a gene; V was cut back by 8 bases and J by 5 bases. The CDR3 has 12 residues. CDR3 in amino acids: CAIGQGEDEQYF. CDR3 coding DNA: TGTGCCATCGGACAGGGGGAGGACGAGCAGTACTTC.

This clonotype was counted ten times or more. The V gene is TRBV10-3, the J gene TRBJ2-7; no reliable D call. Trimming cost V 1 base and J 0 bases, with 16 bases left between them. Germline V gene sequence: CDR1 ENHRY, CDR2 SYGVKD. The CDR3 loop spans 17 amino acids. CDR3 residues: CAISELDWGKGSYEQYF. CDR3 DNA sequence: TGTGCCATCAGTGAGTTAGATTGGGGAAAGGGCTCCTACGAGCAGTACTTC.

There are a few counts of this clonotype. The chain combines TRBV10-3 with TRBJ2-3; the D gene could be TRBD1 or TRBD2 (5 bases each). Germline-derived CDR1 and CDR2 are ENHRY and SYGVKD. V gave up 3 bases and J gave up 2 bases, with 15 bases separating them. The CDR3 consists of 16 residues. DNA of the CDR3: TGTGCCATCAGTGAAAGGGGAGTTAGAGCCACAGATACGCAGTATTTT. Protein sequence: CAISERGVRATDTQYF.

This clonotype has a handful of counts. This chain links TRBV7-9 with TRBJ2-1; 10 bases fit TRBD1. The CDR3 totals 12 residues. Trimming removed 0 bases from V and 16 bases from J; junction bases left unmatched: 3. Germline-derived CDR1 and CDR2 are SEHNR and FQNEAQ (reference sequence). The CDR3 sequence is CASSLARTGGFF. Here the CDR3 DNA reads TGTGCCAGCAGCTTAGCACGGACAGGGGGTTTCTTC. Full variable domain (rest looked up from reference TRBV7-9 and TRBJ2-1): DTGVSQNPRHKITKRGQNVTFRCDPISEHNRLYWYRQTLGQGPEFLTYFQNEAQLEKSRLLSDRFSAERPKGSFSTLEIQRTEQGDSAMYLCASSLARTGGFFGPGTRLTVL.

In its sample, this clonotype was seen a few times. The rearrangement joins TRBV4-2 to TRBJ2-7, with D possibly being TRBD2 (5 bases). V lost 1 base and J lost 2, with 9 bases in between. This CDR3 comprises 14 residues. Per the germline V gene, CDR1 is LGHNA and CDR2 is YNFKEQ. The CDR3 loop reads CASSQATGTYEQYF. The CDR3 nucleotides read TGTGCCAGCAGCCAAGCTACCGGGACCTACGAGCAGTACTTC.

This clonotype was counted a few times. The chain has TRBV11-2 and TRBJ2-3; D possibly corresponds to TRBD1 (5 bases). Germline assignment: CDR1 SGHAT and CDR2 FQNNGV. The CDR3 loop spans 15 amino acids. V was pared by 5 bases and J by 4 bases, with 16 bases between. CDR3 protein: CASSPLSVGADTQYF. Here the CDR3 DNA reads TGTGCCAGCAGCCCACTTTCTGTAGGGGCAGATACGCAGTATTTT.

This clonotype appeared a few times. The rearrangement links TRBV24-1 to TRBJ2-4; possible D gene TRBD2, 5 bases. Trimming pared 3 bases from V and 6 bases from J, leaving 8 bases between. This CDR3 contains 13 residues. Germline CDR1 reads KGHDR; CDR2 reads SFDVKD. CDR3 amino acids: CATSDGLANIQYF. The CDR3 coding sequence is TGTGCCACCAGTGATGGGCTAGCAAACATTCAGTACTTC.

This clonotype has just a few counts. The CDR3 protein is CASSLGPWTANTGELFF. CDR3 DNA: TGTGCCAGCAGCCTTGGCCCTTGGACGGCGAACACCGGGGAGCTGTTTTTT. V and J are TRBV4-2 and TRBJ2-2, with no clear D. Between the trimmed V and J ends, which lost 4 bases and 0 bases, there was a span of 15 bases. There are 17 residues in the CDR3. Germline loops: CDR1 LGHNA, CDR2 YNFKEQ.

The sample holds many counts of this clonotype. The chain links TRBV4-1 to TRBJ2-7; 8 bases agree with TRBD2. With 0 bases clipped from V and 3 bases from J, the junction kept 10 bases outside the gene matches. The germline V gene has CDR1 MGHRA and CDR2 YSYEKL. This CDR3 has 17 residues. CDR3 sequence reads: CASSQDTELAADYEQYF. The DNA of the CDR3 is TGCGCCAGCAGCCAAGATACGGAACTAGCGGCCGACTACGAGCAGTACTTC.

In this sample, this clonotype turned up many times. V usage is TRBV6-5 and J usage is TRBJ2-7; the match to TRBD1 covers 7 bases. The CDR3 loop spans 17 amino acids. V was pared by 2 bases and J by 0 bases, with 10 bases of the junction left unmatched. The germline V gene encodes CDR1 MNHEY and CDR2 SVGAGI. The CDR3 loop is CASSYGLQGPSSYEQYF. The CDR3 DNA reads as TGTGCCAGCAGTTACGGTCTACAGGGGCCCTCCTCCTACGAGCAGTACTTC.